This section outlines one T cell receptor beta chain sequence together with its context. Assay used: immunoSEQ multiplex PCR; TCRdb lists only in-frame clones, some missing. This table holds approximately 260,000 clones, about 86% found once. The data belong to a study of blood T cell repertoires in COVID-19. Germline CDR1 LNHDA, CDR2 SQIVND (reference sequence). The CDR3 is made up of 15 amino acids. Trimming removed 1 base at V and 4 bases at J, with 10 bases between. The sample consisted of PBMCs or T cells enriched from blood (not recorded which). This clonotype was obtained from a man in his fifties who had recovered from COVID-19. The rearrangement uses TRBV19 and TRBJ2-2, with TRBD2 as a possible D gene (5 bases). In DNA form, the CDR3 reads TGTGCCAGTAGTATAGGACACGGGATCACCGGGGAGCTGTTTTTT. This translates into CASSIGHGITGELFF.